This paragraph reports one T cell receptor beta chain. These data belong to a study of blood T cell repertoires in COVID-19. Study summary: There were acute and convalescent COVID-19 samples, and they came from the United States, Italy and Spain. The cDNA or gDNA used as material had been derived from T cells, B-cell-depleted T cells, or PBMCs.

Germline-derived CDR1 and CDR2 are SQVTM and ANQGSEA. The CDR3 has 12 residues. Trimming took off 3 bases at V and 4 bases at J, with 4 bases between the two ends. Original data processing: Amplification with reference gene primers provided the estimates of nucleated cell counts. TCRdb's table, derived via immunoSEQ multiplex PCR, lists solely in-frame clones and lacks some. The V and J calls and clone size come from that table; D and trimming were worked out from the DNA. The sample lists under 300,000 clones, around 83% occurring once. The rearrangement uses TRBV29-1 and TRBJ2-6; D is unclear. Input material: peripheral blood. The receptor comes from a man at least 80 years old with acute or convalescent COVID-19. The CDR3 is CSVEGGANVLTF. The CDR3 region has the DNA TGCAGCGTTGAGGGCGGGGCCAACGTCCTGACTTTC.